The 20 T cell receptor beta chains reported below all come from one sample, sequenced in a study of shared clonotypes between healthy human individuals. Libraries were prepared by immunoSEQ multiplex PCR; TCRdb keeps only in-frame clonotypes and omits some of them. The sample lists about 610,000 clones, 90% to 97% occurring once. Naivety among CD8 cells was defined by CD45RO negativity and positive CCR7 selection, thereby excluding terminally differentiated effector memory CD45RA+ cells. The sample taken for sequencing was naive CD8+ T cells sorted from blood. Every receptor here comes from a woman younger than 45 in good health.

This chain connects TRBV27 to TRBJ2-7; the D gene is possibly TRBD2 (5 bases). Trimming shortened V by 5 bases and J by 12 bases, and 14 bases separated the two germline ends. This CDR3 comprises 11 residues. Germline loops: CDR1 MNHEY, CDR2 SMNVEV (reference sequence). Here the CDR3 DNA reads TGTGCCAGCAGTAACGGGGTTGTGCGGTACTTC. Encoded protein: CASSNGVVRYF.

The V call is TRBV7-7, the J call TRBJ2-7, with TRBD1 matching 8 bases. Trimming cost V 3 bases and J 3 bases; bases outside gene matches: 4. Germline-derived CDR1 and CDR2 are SSHAT and FNYEAQ (reference sequence). The CDR3 totals 14 residues. The CDR3: CASSFGQGSYEQYF. CDR3 nucleotide sequence: TGTGCCAGCAGCTTCGGACAGGGTAGCTACGAGCAGTACTTC. The full variable domain, completed using reference TRBV7-7 and TRBJ2-7, is GAGVSQSPRYKVTKRGQDVTLRCDPISSHATLYWYQQALGQGPEFLTYFNYEAQPDKSGLPSDRFSAERPEGSISTLTIQRTEQRDSAMYRCASSFGQGSYEQYFGPGTRLTVT.

The V gene is TRBV5-4, the J gene TRBJ2-7, with 7 bases identical to TRBD1. Trimming removed 4 bases from V and 0 bases from J; junction bases left unmatched: 4. This CDR3 comprises 14 residues. Germline loops: CDR1 SGHNT, CDR2 YYREEE (reference sequence). The CDR3: CASSDRDSSYEQYF. The CDR3, as DNA: TGTGCCAGCAGCGACCGGGACAGCTCCTACGAGCAGTACTTC.

This rearrangement joins TRBV4-1 to TRBJ2-1; D unclear. Germline V gene data show CDR1 as MGHRA and CDR2 as YSYEKL. The CDR3 has 14 residues. V was trimmed by 1 base and J by 2 bases, leaving 6 bases between them. The DNA for the CDR3 is TGCGCCAGCAGCCAAGTCTACACCTACAATGAGCAGTTCTTC. Protein: CASSQVYTYNEQFF.

The gene calls are TRBV13 and TRBJ1-3; D is uncertain. The V end was cut by 3 bases, the J end by 0 bases, with 6 bases between. Germline-derived CDR1 and CDR2 are PRHDT and FYEKMQ (reference sequence). The CDR3 contains 14 residues. For the CDR3, the DNA is TGTGCCAGCAGCTTGGGGATCTCTGGAAACACCATATATTTT. Its translation is CASSLGISGNTIYF.

V gene TRBV30 combines with J gene TRBJ2-4, with TRBD2 matching 7 bases. After removal of 2 bases from V and 6 bases from J, the junction contained 10 bases not matched to a gene. This CDR3 comprises 15 residues. Germline CDR1 reads GTSNPN; CDR2 reads SVGIG (reference sequence). The CDR3: CAWSFGAGATNIQYF. CDR3 DNA: TGTGCCTGGAGTTTTGGCGCGGGAGCGACAAACATTCAGTACTTC.

The V gene is TRBV13, the J gene TRBJ2-7; TRBD1 or TRBD2 may be the D gene (5 bases each). The ends were cut back, 3 bases at V and 3 bases at J, with 12 bases in the middle. This CDR3 contains 14 residues. Germline-derived CDR1 and CDR2 are PRHDT and FYEKMQ (reference sequence). The CDR3 region has the DNA TGTGCCAGCAGCTTCCCTACTAGGGGCTACGAGCAGTACTTC. It translates to CASSFPTRGYEQYF.

The chain combines TRBV13 with TRBJ1-1; D possibly corresponds to TRBD1 (6 bases). Germline V gene sequence: CDR1 PRHDT, CDR2 FYEKMQ (reference sequence). The CDR3 sequence is 15 residues long. V lost 6 bases and J lost 3, with 17 bases in between. The CDR3 protein is CASSYRDNWDTEAFF. CDR3 nucleotides: TGTGCCAGCAGTTACCGGGACAATTGGGACACTGAAGCTTTCTTT.

The V and J genes are TRBV9 and TRBJ2-5; D is unclear. Germline lookup yields CDR1 SGDLS and CDR2 YYNGEE. The V end lost 0 bases, the J end lost 1 base, and 13 bases lay between the germline ends. This CDR3 region has 16 residues. CDR3 DNA: TGTGCCAGCAGCGTAGTCCGAGGAGCCCCCCAAGAGACCCAGTACTTC. It codes for CASSVVRGAPQETQYF.

The V gene is TRBV28, the J gene TRBJ1-2, with D perhaps TRBD1 (5 bases). Germline CDR1 and CDR2: MDHEN and SYDVKM. V lost 6 bases and J lost 6, with 20 bases in between. The CDR3 has 15 amino acids. CDR3 residues: CASRAGPMGFDGYTF. CDR3 sequence (DNA): TGTGCCAGCAGGGCGGGGCCTATGGGTTTTGATGGCTACACCTTC.

J is TRBJ2-1 and V is TRBV6-1; D gene unclear. The CDR3 is 13 residues long. The germline V gene has CDR1 MNHNS and CDR2 SASEGT. Trimming stripped 10 bases from V and 1 base from J, with 11 bases between. In DNA form, the CDR3 reads TGTGCCACCACAGTTGTGTCCTACAATGAGCAGTTCTTC. Protein: CATTVVSYNEQFF.

The chain joins TRBV14 to TRBJ2-1; 11 nucleotides match TRBD2. The ends lost 6 bases at V and 8 bases at J; junction bases unmatched: 9. The length of the CDR3 is 15 residues. CDR1 and CDR2 (germline): SGHDN, FVKESK. CDR3 in amino acids: CASSSRLAGFHEQFF. CDR3 nucleotides: TGTGCCAGCAGTTCCCGACTAGCGGGATTCCATGAGCAGTTCTTC.

The chain uses TRBV9 and TRBJ2-7; 8 bases line up with TRBD1. Germline V lookup: CDR1 SGDLS, CDR2 YYNGEE. CDR3 size: 15 residues. Unmatched junction bases numbered 6, after V lost 1 base and J lost 3 bases. The CDR3 DNA follows: TGTGCCAGCAGCGTAAGCCCAGGGGGCGGCTACGAGCAGTACTTC. It specifies CASSVSPGGGYEQYF.

V usage is TRBV5-1 and J usage is TRBJ2-2; TRBD1 is a possible D gene (6 bases). Trimming stripped 4 bases from V and 6 bases from J, with 16 bases between. The V gene's germline CDR1 is SGHRS and CDR2 YFSETQ. The CDR3 totals 15 residues. In DNA form, the CDR3 reads TGCGCCAGCAGCCCTGCTGACAGGCCTTCCGGGGAGCTGTTTTTT. Its translation is CASSPADRPSGELFF.

The CDR3 DNA reads TGTGCCAGCAGCTTAAGTGGTCCCTACGAGCAGTACTTC. Protein product: CASSLSGPYEQYF. V is TRBV7-6 and J is TRBJ2-7; no clear D. The CDR3 contains 13 residues. V was clipped by 2 bases and J by 2 bases, with 7 bases between them. Germline values: CDR1 SGHVS, CDR2 FNYEAQ.

The chain couples TRBV28 to TRBJ2-7, with 12 bases matching TRBD2. Per germline, CDR1 MDHEN and CDR2 SYDVKM. The CDR3 spans 13 residues. V trimming: 7 bases; J trimming: 7 bases; junction bases outside the gene matches: 5. CDR3 in DNA: TGTGCCAGCAAACTAGCGGGAGGAAAAGAGCAGTACTTC. Translating it yields CASKLAGGKEQYF.

The chain uses TRBV19 and TRBJ1-2; D is ambiguous. V lost 1 base to trimming and J lost 2 bases, with 2 bases between them. Per the germline V gene, CDR1 is LNHDA and CDR2 is SQIVND (reference sequence). The length of the CDR3 is 12 residues. DNA of the CDR3: TGTGCCAGTAGTATAGCAAACTATGGCTACACCTTC. Translated: CASSIANYGYTF.

The chain uses TRBV27 and TRBJ2-7, with TRBD2 identical over 8 bases. This CDR3 is built from 15 residues. CDR1 and CDR2 (germline): MNHEY, SMNVEV (reference sequence). J was trimmed by 5 bases and V by 3 bases; bases with no gene match: 9. The CDR3 DNA sequence: TGTGCCAGCAGTTTGCTCACGGGACTAGTCCACGAGCAGTACTTC. Translating it yields CASSLLTGLVHEQYF.

This sequence joins TRBV28 and TRBJ1-3; no reliable D call. Trimming took off 2 bases at V and 2 bases at J, with 7 bases between the two ends. In germline, CDR1 is MDHEN, CDR2 SYDVKM. There are 14 residues in the CDR3. DNA of the CDR3: TGTGCCAGCAGTTTAACCAGGACTGGAAACACCATATATTTT. As protein: CASSLTRTGNTIYF.

V gene TRBV30 combines with J gene TRBJ1-4; D might be TRBD1 (5 bases). The CDR3 runs 14 residues. CDR1 and CDR2 (germline): GTSNPN, SVGIG (reference sequence). Between the trimmed V and J ends, which lost 3 bases and 3 bases, there was a span of 11 bases. This CDR3 reads CAWSWTPSNEKLFF. The CDR3 coding sequence is TGTGCCTGGAGCTGGACACCCTCTAATGAAAAACTGTTTTTT. The full variable domain, completed using reference TRBV30 and TRBJ1-4, is SQTIHQWPATLVQPVGSPLSLECTVEGTSNPNLYWYRQAAGRGLQLLFYSVGIGQISSEVPQNLSASRPQDRQFILSSKKLLLSDSGFYLCAWSWTPSNEKLFFGSGTQLSVL.